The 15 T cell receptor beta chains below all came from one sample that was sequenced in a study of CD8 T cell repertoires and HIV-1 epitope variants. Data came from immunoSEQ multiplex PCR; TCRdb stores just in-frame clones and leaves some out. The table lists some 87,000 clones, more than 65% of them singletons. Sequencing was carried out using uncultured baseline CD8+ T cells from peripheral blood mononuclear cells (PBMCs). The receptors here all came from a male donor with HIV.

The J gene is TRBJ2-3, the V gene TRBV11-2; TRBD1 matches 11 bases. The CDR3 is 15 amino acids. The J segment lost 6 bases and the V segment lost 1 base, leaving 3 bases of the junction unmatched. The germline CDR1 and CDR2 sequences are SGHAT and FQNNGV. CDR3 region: CASSLGGDRGDTQYF. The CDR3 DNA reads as TGTGCCAGCAGCTTAGGTGGGGACAGGGGGGATACGCAGTATTTT.

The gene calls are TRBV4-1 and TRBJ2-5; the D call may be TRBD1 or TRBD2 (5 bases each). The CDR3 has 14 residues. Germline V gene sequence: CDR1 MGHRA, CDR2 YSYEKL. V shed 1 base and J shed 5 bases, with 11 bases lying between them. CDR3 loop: CASSQGWGSETQYF. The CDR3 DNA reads TGCGCCAGCAGCCAAGGTTGGGGGTCGGAGACCCAGTACTTC.

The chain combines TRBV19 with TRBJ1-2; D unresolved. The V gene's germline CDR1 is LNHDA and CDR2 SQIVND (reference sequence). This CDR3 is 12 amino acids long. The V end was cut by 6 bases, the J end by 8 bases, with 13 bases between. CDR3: CASREAAGGYTF. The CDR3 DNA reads TGTGCCAGTAGGGAGGCGGCCGGAGGCTACACCTTC.

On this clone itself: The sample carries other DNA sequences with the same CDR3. The CDR3 DNA is TGCGCCAGCAGCTGGGGACTAGCGGGAGACGAGCAGTACTTC. Residues: CASSWGLAGDEQYF. V usage is TRBV5-1 and J usage is TRBJ2-7, with 14 nucleotides matching TRBD2. V gave up 3 bases and J gave up 5 bases; unmatched junction bases: 1. This CDR3 has 14 residues. Germline-derived CDR1 and CDR2 are SGHRS and YFSETQ.

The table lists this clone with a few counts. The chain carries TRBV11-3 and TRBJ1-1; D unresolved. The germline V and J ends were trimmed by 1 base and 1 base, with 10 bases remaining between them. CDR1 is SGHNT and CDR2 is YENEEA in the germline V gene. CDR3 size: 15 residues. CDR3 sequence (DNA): TGTGCCAGCAGCTTAGGTTCAGGTAGGAACACTGAAGCTTTCTTT. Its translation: CASSLGSGRNTEAFF. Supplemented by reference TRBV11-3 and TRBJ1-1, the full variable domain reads EAGVVQSPRYKIIEKKQPVAFWCNPISGHNTLYWYLQNLGQGPELLIRYENEEAVDDSQLPKDRFSAERLKGVDSTLKIQPAELGDSAVYLCASSLGSGRNTEAFFGQGTRLTVV.

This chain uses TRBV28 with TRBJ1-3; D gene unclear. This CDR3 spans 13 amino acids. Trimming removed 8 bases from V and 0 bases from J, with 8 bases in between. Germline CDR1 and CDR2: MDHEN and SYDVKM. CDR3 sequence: CASVWGSGNTIYF. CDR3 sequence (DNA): TGTGCCAGCGTTTGGGGCTCTGGAAACACCATATATTTT.

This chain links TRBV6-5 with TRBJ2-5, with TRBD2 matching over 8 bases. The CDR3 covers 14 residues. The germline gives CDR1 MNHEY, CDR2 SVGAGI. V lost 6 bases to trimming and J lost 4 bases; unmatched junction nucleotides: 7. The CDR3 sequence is CASRQTSVGETQYF. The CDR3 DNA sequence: TGTGCCAGCAGACAGACTAGCGTTGGAGAGACCCAGTACTTC.

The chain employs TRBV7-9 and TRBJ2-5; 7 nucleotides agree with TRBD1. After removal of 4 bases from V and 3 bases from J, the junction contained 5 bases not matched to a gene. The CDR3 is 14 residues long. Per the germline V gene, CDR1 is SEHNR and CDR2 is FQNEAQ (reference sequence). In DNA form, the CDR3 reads TGTGCCAGCAGCTCACGTGACAGGGAAGAGACCCAGTACTTC. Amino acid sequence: CASSSRDREETQYF.

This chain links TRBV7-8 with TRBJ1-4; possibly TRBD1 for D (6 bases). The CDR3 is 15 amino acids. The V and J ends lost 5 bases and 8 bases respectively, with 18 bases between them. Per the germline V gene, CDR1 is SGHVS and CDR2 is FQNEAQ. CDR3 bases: TGTGCCAGCAGCCTGCGTTGGGGGGCTGCCGAAAAACTGTTTTTT. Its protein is CASSLRWGAAEKLFF.

In DNA, the CDR3 is TGTGCCAGCAGAACCGGGGGACAGGGGGATGGCTACACCTTC. It encodes CASRTGGQGDGYTF. The gene calls are TRBV6-6 and TRBJ1-2, with TRBD1 matching 11 bases. This CDR3 has 14 residues. Per the germline V gene, CDR1 is MNHNY and CDR2 is SVGAGI (reference sequence). V shed 6 bases and J 6 bases; nucleotides not matched to a gene: 6.

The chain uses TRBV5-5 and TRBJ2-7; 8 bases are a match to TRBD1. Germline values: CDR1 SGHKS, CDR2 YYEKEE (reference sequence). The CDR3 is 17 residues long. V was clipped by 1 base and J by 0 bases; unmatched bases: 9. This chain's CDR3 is CASSLMRGQGPSYEQYF. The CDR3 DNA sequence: TGTGCCAGCAGCTTGATGAGAGGACAGGGACCCTCCTACGAGCAGTACTTC.

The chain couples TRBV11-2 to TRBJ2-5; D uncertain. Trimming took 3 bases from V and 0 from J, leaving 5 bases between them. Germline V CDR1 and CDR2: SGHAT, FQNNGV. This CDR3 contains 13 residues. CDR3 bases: TGTGCCAGCAGCTTGGGCAACCAAGAGACCCAGTACTTC. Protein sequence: CASSLGNQETQYF.

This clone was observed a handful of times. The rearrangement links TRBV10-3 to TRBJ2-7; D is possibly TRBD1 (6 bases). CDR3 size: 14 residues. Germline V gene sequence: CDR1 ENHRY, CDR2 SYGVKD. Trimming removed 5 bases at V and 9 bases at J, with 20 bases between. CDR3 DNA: TGTGCCATCAGTAAAAGGGACATCCTTACGGGGCAGTACTTC. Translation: CAISKRDILTGQYF.

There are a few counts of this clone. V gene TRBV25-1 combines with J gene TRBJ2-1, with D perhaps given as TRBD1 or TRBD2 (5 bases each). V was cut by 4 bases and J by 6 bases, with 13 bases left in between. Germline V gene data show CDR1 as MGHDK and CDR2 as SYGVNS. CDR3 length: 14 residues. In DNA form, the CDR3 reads TGTGCCAGCAGTGGAGCAGGGAGTCTCAATGAGCAGTTCTTC. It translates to CASSGAGSLNEQFF.

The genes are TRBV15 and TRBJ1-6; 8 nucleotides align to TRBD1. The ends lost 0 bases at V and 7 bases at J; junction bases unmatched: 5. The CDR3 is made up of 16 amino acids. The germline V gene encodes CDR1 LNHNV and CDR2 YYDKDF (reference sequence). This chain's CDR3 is CATSRDRTGLNSPLHF. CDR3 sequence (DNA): TGTGCCACCAGCAGAGATCGGACAGGGTTAAATTCACCCCTCCACTTT.